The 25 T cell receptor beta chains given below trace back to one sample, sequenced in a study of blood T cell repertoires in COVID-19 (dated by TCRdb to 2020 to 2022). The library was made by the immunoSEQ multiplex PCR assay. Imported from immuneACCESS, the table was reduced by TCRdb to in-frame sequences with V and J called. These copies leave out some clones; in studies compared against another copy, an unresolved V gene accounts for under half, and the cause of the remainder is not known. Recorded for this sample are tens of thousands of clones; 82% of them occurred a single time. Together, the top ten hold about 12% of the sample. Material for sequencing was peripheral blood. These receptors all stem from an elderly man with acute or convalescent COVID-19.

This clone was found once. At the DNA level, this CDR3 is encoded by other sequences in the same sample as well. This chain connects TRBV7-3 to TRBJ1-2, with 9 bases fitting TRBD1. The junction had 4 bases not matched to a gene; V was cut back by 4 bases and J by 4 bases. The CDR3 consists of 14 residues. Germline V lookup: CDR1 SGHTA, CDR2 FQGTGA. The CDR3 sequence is CASSSGQGVYGYTF. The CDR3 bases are TGTGCCAGCAGCTCGGGACAGGGTGTCTATGGCTACACCTTC.

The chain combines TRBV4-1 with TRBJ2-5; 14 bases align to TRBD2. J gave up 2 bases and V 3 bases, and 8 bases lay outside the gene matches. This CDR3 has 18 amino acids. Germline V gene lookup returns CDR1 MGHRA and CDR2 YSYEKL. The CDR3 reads CASSHGLAGGPGQETQYF. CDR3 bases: TGCGCCAGCAGCCATGGACTAGCGGGGGGACCGGGTCAAGAGACCCAGTACTTC.

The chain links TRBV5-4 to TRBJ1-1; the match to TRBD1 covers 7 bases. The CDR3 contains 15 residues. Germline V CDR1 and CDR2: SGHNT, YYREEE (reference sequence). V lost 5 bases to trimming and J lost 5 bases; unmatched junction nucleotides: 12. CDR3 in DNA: TGTGCCAGCAGTTCCCAAACAGGGGAGAGGACTGAAGCTTTCTTT. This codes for CASSSQTGERTEAFF.

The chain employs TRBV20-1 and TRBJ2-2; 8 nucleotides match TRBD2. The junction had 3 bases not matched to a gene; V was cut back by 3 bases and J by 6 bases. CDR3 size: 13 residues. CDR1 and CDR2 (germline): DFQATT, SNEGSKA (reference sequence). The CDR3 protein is CSASTGGPGELFF. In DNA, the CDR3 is TGCAGTGCTAGTACGGGGGGGCCCGGGGAGCTGTTTTTT.

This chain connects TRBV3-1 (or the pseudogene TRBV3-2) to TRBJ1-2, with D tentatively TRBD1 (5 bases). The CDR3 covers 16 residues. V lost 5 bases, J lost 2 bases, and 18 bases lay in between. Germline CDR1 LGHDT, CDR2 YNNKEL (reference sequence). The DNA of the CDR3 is TGTGCCAGCAGCAAGGAGTTCGACGGGGGAAACTATGGCTACACCTTC. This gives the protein CASSKEFDGGNYGYTF.

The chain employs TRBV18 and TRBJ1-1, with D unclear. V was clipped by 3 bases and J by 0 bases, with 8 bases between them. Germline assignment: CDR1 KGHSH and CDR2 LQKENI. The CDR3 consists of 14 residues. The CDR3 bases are TGTGCCAGCTCACCCACCACTATGAACACTGAAGCTTTCTTT. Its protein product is CASSPTTMNTEAFF.

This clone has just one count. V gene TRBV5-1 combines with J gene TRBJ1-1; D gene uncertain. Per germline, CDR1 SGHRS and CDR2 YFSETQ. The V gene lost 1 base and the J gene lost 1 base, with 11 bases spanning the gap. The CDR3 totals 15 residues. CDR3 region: CASSLTETQNTEAFF. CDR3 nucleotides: TGCGCCAGCAGCTTGACCGAAACACAGAACACTGAAGCTTTCTTT.

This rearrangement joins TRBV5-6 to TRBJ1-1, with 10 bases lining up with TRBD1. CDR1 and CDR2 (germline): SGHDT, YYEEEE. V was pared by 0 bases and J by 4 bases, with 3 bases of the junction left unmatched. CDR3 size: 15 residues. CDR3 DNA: TGTGCCAGCAGCTTGGGTTGGACAGGGGGCACTGAAGCTTTCTTT. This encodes CASSLGWTGGTEAFF.

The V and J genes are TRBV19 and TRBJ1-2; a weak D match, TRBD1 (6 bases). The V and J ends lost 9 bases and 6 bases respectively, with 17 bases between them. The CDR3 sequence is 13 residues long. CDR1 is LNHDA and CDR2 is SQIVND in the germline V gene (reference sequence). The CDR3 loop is CASKTPTGDGYTF. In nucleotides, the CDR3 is TGTGCCAGCAAGACCCCGACAGGAGATGGCTACACCTTC.

The CDR3 DNA sequence: TGTGCCAGCAGTGACCTAGCGCCCTTAATGGTGAACGAGCAGTACTTC. Its protein product is CASSDLAPLMVNEQYF. The V gene is TRBV6-4, the J gene TRBJ2-7; tentative D call: TRBD2 (6 bases). Trimming took off 2 bases at V and 5 bases at J, with 19 bases between the two ends. The CDR3 covers 16 residues. Germline V gene sequence: CDR1 MRHNA, CDR2 SNTAGT.

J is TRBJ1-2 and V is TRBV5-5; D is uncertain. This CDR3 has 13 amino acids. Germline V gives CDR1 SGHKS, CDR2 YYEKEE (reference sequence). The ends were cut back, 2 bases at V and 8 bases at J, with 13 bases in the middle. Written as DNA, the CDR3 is TGTGCCAGCAGCTTAGGCAGCTCCGGGGGCTACACCTTC. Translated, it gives CASSLGSSGGYTF.

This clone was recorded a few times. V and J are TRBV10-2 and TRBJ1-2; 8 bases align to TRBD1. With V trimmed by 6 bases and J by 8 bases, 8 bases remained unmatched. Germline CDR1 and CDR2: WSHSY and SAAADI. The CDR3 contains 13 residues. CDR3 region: CASRVTGEQGYTF. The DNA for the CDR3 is TGCGCCAGCAGAGTGACAGGGGAACAAGGCTACACCTTC.

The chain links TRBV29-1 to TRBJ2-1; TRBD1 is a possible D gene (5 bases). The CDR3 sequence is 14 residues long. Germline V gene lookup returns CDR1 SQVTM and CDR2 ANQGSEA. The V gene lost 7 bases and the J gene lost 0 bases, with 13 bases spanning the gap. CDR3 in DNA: TGCAGCGGAGGACAAGTCAGCTCCTACAATGAGCAGTTCTTC. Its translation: CSGGQVSSYNEQFF.

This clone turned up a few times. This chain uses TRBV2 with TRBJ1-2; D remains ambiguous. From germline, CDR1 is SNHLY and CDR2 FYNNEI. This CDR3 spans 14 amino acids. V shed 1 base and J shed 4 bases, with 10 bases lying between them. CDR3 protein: CASSEVAGFYGYTF. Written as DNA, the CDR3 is TGTGCCAGCAGTGAAGTAGCCGGGTTCTATGGCTACACCTTC.

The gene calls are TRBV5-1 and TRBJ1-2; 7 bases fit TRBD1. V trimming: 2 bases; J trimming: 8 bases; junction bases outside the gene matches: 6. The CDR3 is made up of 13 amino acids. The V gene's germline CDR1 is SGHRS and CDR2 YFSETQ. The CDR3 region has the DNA TGCGCCAGCAGCTTCCAGGGGGTGGAAGGCTACACCTTC. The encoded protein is CASSFQGVEGYTF.

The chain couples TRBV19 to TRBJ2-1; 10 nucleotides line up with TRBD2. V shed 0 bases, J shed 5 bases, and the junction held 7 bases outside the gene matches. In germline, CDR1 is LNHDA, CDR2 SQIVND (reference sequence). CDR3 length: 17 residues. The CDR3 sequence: CASSIDFSGGLNNEQFF. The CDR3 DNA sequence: TGTGCCAGTAGTATAGACTTTAGCGGGGGGCTCAACAATGAGCAGTTCTTC. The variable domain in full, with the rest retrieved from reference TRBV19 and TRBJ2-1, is DGGITQSPKYLFRKEGQNVTLSCEQNLNHDAMYWYRQDPGQGLRLIYYSQIVNDFQKGDIAEGYSVSREKKESFPLTVTSAQKNPTAFYLCASSIDFSGGLNNEQFFGPGTRLTVL.

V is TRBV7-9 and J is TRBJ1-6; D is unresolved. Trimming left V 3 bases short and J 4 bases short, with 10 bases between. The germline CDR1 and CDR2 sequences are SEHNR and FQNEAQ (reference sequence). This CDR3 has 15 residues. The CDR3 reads CASSLGESYNSPLHF. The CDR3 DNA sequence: TGTGCCAGCAGCTTGGGCGAGAGTTATAATTCACCCCTCCACTTT.

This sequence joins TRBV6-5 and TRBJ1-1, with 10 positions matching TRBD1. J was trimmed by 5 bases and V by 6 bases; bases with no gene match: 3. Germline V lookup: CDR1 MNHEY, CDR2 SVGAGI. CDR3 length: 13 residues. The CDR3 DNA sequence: TGTGCCAGCAGAGGACAGGGGGGGACTGAAGCTTTCTTT. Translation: CASRGQGGTEAFF.

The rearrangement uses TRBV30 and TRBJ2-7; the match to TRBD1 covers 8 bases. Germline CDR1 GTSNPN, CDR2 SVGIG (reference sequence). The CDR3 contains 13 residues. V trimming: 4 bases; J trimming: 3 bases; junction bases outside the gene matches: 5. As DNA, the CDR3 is TGTGCCTGGAACTCGGACAGGGACTACGAGCAGTACTTC. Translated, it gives CAWNSDRDYEQYF. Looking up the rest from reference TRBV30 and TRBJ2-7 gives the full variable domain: SQTIHQWPATLVQPVGSPLSLECTVEGTSNPNLYWYRQAAGRGLQLLFYSVGIGQISSEVPQNLSASRPQDRQFILSSKKLLLSDSGFYLCAWNSDRDYEQYFGPGTRLTVT.

CDR3 bases: TGTGCCAGCAGTTACTCGGGGCAGGGTTCACAGCCCCAGCATTTT. Amino acids: CASSYSGQGSQPQHF. The chain carries TRBV6-5 and TRBJ1-5; TRBD1 might be the D (5 bases). The CDR3 has 15 residues. Germline CDR1 is MNHEY and CDR2 is SVGAGI. V was cut by 0 bases and J by 7 bases, with 13 bases left in between.

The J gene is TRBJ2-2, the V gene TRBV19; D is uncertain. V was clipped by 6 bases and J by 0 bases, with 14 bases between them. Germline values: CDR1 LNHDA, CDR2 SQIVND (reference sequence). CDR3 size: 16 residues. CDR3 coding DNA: TGTGCCAGTAGGACGTTCGAGGCCCCGAACACCGGGGAGCTGTTTTTT. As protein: CASRTFEAPNTGELFF. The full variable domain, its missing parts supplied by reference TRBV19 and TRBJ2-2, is DGGITQSPKYLFRKEGQNVTLSCEQNLNHDAMYWYRQDPGQGLRLIYYSQIVNDFQKGDIAEGYSVSREKKESFPLTVTSAQKNPTAFYLCASRTFEAPNTGELFFGEGSRLTVL.

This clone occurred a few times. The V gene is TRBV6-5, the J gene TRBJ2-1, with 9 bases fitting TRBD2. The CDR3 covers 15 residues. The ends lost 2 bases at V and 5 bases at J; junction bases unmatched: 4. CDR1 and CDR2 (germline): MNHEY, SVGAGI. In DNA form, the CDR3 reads TGTGCCAGCAGTTACCTCCAGCGGGGGGACAATGAGCAGTTCTTC. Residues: CASSYLQRGDNEQFF.

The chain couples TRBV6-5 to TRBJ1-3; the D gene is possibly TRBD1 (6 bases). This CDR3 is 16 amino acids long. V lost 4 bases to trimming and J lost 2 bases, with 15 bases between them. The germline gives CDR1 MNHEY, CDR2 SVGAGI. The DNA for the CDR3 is TGTGCCAGCAGTTCTAACGGGGGGCTGACTGGAAACACCATATATTTT. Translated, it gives CASSSNGGLTGNTIYF.

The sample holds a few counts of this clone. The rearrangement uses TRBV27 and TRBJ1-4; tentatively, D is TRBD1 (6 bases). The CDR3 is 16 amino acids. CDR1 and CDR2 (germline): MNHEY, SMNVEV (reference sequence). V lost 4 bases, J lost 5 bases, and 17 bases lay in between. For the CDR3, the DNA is TGTGCCAGCAGTTCATTCAGTGGACAGCAGAATGAAAAACTGTTTTTT. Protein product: CASSSFSGQQNEKLFF.

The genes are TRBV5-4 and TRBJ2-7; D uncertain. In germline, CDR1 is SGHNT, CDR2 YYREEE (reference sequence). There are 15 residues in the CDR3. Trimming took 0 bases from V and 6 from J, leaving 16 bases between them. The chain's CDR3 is CASSLVSVQASEQYF. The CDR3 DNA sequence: TGTGCCAGCAGCTTGGTCTCCGTTCAGGCTTCCGAGCAGTACTTC.